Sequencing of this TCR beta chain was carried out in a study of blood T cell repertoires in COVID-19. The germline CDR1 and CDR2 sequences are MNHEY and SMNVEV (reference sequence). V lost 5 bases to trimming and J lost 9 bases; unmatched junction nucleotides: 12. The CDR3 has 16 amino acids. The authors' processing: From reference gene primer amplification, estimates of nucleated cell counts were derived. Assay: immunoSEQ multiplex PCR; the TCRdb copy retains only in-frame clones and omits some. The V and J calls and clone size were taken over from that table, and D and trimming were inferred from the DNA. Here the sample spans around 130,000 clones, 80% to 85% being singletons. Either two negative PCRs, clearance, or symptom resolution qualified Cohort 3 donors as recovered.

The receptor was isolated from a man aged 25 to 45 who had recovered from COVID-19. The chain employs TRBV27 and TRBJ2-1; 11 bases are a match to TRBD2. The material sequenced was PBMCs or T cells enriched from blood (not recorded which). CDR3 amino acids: CASSLGLAGLLGEQFF. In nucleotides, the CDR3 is TGTGCCAGCAGTCTCGGACTAGCGGGCCTTTTAGGTGAGCAGTTCTTC.